This TCR beta chain was found in a study of blood T cell repertoires in COVID-19. At the level of the study: There were acute and convalescent COVID-19 samples, and they came from the United States, Italy and Spain.

In the source study's methods: Amplified reference gene primers provided the basis for estimating nucleated cell counts. TCRdb's table, derived via immunoSEQ multiplex PCR, lists solely in-frame clones and lacks some. V and J calls and clone size are as listed in that table; D and trimming were resolved from the DNA. Among some 200,000 clones listed, 88% were seen once. The receptor's source is a woman aged 25 to 45 who had recovered from COVID-19. Sequenced material: PBMCs or T cells enriched from blood (not recorded which).

The CDR3 here is CASGRGNSPLHF. The CDR3 DNA reads TGTGCCAGCGGTAGGGGGAATTCACCCCTCCACTTT. The chain carries TRBV5-5 and TRBJ1-6; tentatively, D is TRBD1 (6 bases). There are 12 residues in the CDR3. The V gene lost 7 bases and the J gene lost 7 bases, with 9 bases spanning the gap. Per germline, CDR1 SGHKS and CDR2 YYEKEE (reference sequence).